A selection of T cell receptor beta chains follows, all from one sample in a study of sequential checkpoint blockade in melanoma. Generated by immunoSEQ multiplex PCR, the TCRdb table keeps only in-frame clones and is missing some. The sample yields roughly 28,000 clones, 70% to 80% seen once. Sequencing used CD8+ T cells sorted from blood (inferred from file names), obtained from a patient given nivolumab and ipilimumab in sequence. These receptors were obtained from a human donor with melanoma. CDR3s include the opening cysteine and the closing phenylalanine or tryptophan. Fields, in order: V gene, J gene, D gene, clone size, CDR3 protein, CDR3 DNA. A D gene is named only where the DNA matches it firmly. Where a row states a size, it is once, few, many or the class of an expanded clone; other rows omit it.

v_call: TRBV28
j_call: TRBJ2-7
d_call: TRBD2
clone_size: NA
cdr3_aa: CASSRRGGPNYEQYF
cdr3_nt: TGTGCCAGCAGTCGCCGGGGGGGCCCTAACTACGAGCAGTACTTC

v_call: TRBV5-1
j_call: TRBJ1-1
d_call: TRBD1
clone_size: NA
cdr3_aa: CASSLGGQGVWTEAFF
cdr3_nt: TGCGCCAGCAGCTTGGGGGGACAGGGGGTTTGGACTGAAGCTTTCTTT

v_call: TRBV6-5
j_call: TRBJ2-5
d_call: TRBD2
clone_size: NA
cdr3_aa: CASTTAGGPIETQYF
cdr3_nt: TGTGCCAGCACCACAGCGGGGGGGCCCATTGAGACCCAGTACTTC

v_call: TRBV10-3
j_call: TRBJ2-7
d_call: TRBD1
clone_size: NA
cdr3_aa: CAISDQGAPPHEQYF
cdr3_nt: TGTGCCATCAGTGACCAGGGGGCGCCCCCCCACGAGCAGTACTTC

v_call: TRBV6-4
j_call: TRBJ2-2
d_call: TRBD1
clone_size: NA
cdr3_aa: CATSPGTGGTGELFF
cdr3_nt: TGTGCCACCTCCCCCGGGACAGGGGGCACCGGGGAGCTGTTTTTT

v_call: TRBV19
j_call: TRBJ1-2
d_call: NA
clone_size: NA
cdr3_aa: CASSILAGAPGGGYTF
cdr3_nt: TGTGCCAGTAGTATCCTGGCGGGGGCCCCAGGCGGTGGCTACACCTTC

v_call: TRBV27
j_call: TRBJ1-2
d_call: NA
clone_size: NA
cdr3_aa: CASRQGLIYGYTF
cdr3_nt: TGTGCCAGCAGACAGGGTCTCATCTATGGCTACACCTTC

v_call: TRBV7-9
j_call: TRBJ2-7
d_call: TRBD1
clone_size: once
cdr3_aa: CASSLGGTVLPYEQYF
cdr3_nt: TGTGCCAGCAGCTTAGGGGGGACAGTCCTCCCCTACGAGCAGTACTTC

v_call: TRBV7-8
j_call: TRBJ2-7
d_call: TRBD1
clone_size: NA
cdr3_aa: CASSFRDRDYEQYF
cdr3_nt: TGTGCCAGCAGCTTCCGTGACAGGGACTACGAGCAGTACTTC

v_call: TRBV5-4
j_call: TRBJ1-6
d_call: TRBD1
clone_size: NA
cdr3_aa: CASSEWGVDRGNSPLHF
cdr3_nt: TGTGCCAGCAGCGAATGGGGGGTGGACAGGGGCAATTCACCCCTCCACTTT

v_call: TRBV28
j_call: TRBJ2-7
d_call: NA
clone_size: NA
cdr3_aa: CASSFRPRRTSSYEQYF
cdr3_nt: TGTGCCAGCAGTTTCCGACCGAGGCGAACTAGCTCCTACGAGCAGTACTTC

v_call: TRBV6-5
j_call: TRBJ1-2
d_call: TRBD1
clone_size: once
cdr3_aa: CASRLNRGNGYTF
cdr3_nt: TGTGCCAGCAGGTTGAACAGGGGGAACGGCTACACCTTC

v_call: TRBV19
j_call: TRBJ2-7
d_call: NA
clone_size: NA
cdr3_aa: CASSIGGTYEQYF
cdr3_nt: TGTGCCAGTAGTATCGGAGGGACCTACGAGCAGTACTTC

v_call: TRBV10-2
j_call: TRBJ1-6
d_call: NA
clone_size: few
cdr3_aa: CASSAEGGSYNSPLHF
cdr3_nt: TGCGCCAGCAGTGCTGAAGGGGGCTCCTATAATTCACCCCTCCACTTT

v_call: TRBV2
j_call: TRBJ1-1
d_call: NA
clone_size: NA
cdr3_aa: CASRGGEAFF
cdr3_nt: TGTGCCAGCAGGGGAGGTGAAGCTTTCTTT

v_call: TRBV7-6
j_call: TRBJ1-2
d_call: TRBD1
clone_size: NA
cdr3_aa: CASSLGQGLTYGYTF
cdr3_nt: TGTGCCAGCAGCTTAGGACAGGGACTGACCTATGGCTACACCTTC

v_call: TRBV27
j_call: TRBJ2-7
d_call: TRBD1
clone_size: NA
cdr3_aa: CASSTDRGHGSYEQYF
cdr3_nt: TGTGCCAGCAGTACGGACAGGGGGCATGGGTCCTACGAGCAGTACTTC